This T cell receptor (beta chain) was sequenced for a study of blood T cell repertoires in COVID-19. Overall study context: Some COVID-19 samples were acute and others convalescent; all came from the United States, Italy and Spain. PBMCs, B-cell-depleted T cells, or T cells were the source of the cDNA or gDNA that made up the material.

The CDR3 contains 12 residues. V lost 5 bases to trimming and J lost 8 bases, with 10 bases between them. Germline V CDR1 and CDR2: KGHSH, LQKENI. Original handling: The assay estimated nucleated cells by amplifying reference gene primers. The data were produced by immunoSEQ multiplex PCR, yet TCRdb's version contains in-frame clones alone and is incomplete. V, J and clone size derive from that table, while D and trimming were established from the DNA sequence. Among tens of thousands of clones listed, approximately 87% were seen once. This clonotype was obtained from a human donor in a cohort sampled during active COVID-19. The V and J genes are TRBV18 and TRBJ1-5; D is perhaps TRBD1 (5 bases). The specimen sequenced was peripheral blood. CDR3 amino acids: CASSAGQEPQHF. The CDR3 nucleotides are TGTGCCAGCTCAGCAGGACAAGAGCCCCAGCATTTT.